Here is one TCR beta chain with its context. These data come from a study of shared clonotypes between healthy human individuals. Germline loops: CDR1 SEHNR, CDR2 FQNEAQ (reference sequence). The CDR3 extends over 14 amino acids. Trimming took 5 bases from V and 4 from J, leaving 11 bases between them. Here immunoSEQ multiplex PCR was the method, and the copy in TCRdb shows in-frame clones only, minus some. The data show 450,000 to 500,000 clones, 79% seen once. Sample: PBMCs. J is TRBJ2-2 and V is TRBV7-9, with a possible D match to TRBD1 (6 bases). The clonotype originates from a middle-aged woman in good health. Some clones in this sample may be carry-over from other donors' samples. CDR3 DNA: TGTGCCAGCAGCCGAGAACAGGGCACCGGGGAGCTGTTTTTT. As protein: CASSREQGTGELFF. The full variable domain, its missing parts supplied by reference TRBV7-9 and TRBJ2-2, is DTGVSQNPRHKITKRGQNVTFRCDPISEHNRLYWYRQTLGQGPEFLTYFQNEAQLEKSRLLSDRFSAERPKGSFSTLEIQRTEQGDSAMYLCASSREQGTGELFFGEGSRLTVL.